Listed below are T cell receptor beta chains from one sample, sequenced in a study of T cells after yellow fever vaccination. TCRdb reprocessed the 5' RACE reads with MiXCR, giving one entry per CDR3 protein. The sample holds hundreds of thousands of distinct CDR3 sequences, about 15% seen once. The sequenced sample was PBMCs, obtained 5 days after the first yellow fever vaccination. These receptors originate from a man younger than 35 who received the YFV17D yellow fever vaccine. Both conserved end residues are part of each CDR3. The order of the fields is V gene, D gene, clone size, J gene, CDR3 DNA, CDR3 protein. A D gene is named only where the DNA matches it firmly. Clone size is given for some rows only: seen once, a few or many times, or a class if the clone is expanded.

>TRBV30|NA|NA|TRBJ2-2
TGTGCGTTGACGGGAAACACCGGGGAGCTGTTTTTT
CALTGNTGELFF
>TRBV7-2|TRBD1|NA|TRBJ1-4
TGTGCCAGCAGCTTATGGGGACTGACAGGGGGCAGTGAAAAACTGTTTTTT
CASSLWGLTGGSEKLFF
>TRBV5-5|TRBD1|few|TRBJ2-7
TGTGCCAGCAGTTGGGACAGGTACTACTACGAGCAGTACTTC
CASSWDRYYYEQYF
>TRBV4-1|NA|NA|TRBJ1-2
TGCGCCAGCAGCCAAGGGAAGGGCCGGGCTTATGGCTACACCTTC
CASSQGKGRAYGYTF
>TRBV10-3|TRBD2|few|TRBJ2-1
TGTGCCGTAATGACTAGCGGGGGAAATGAGCAGTTCTTC
CAVMTSGGNEQFF
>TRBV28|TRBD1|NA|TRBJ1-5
TGTGCCAGCAGAGGGACAGGGGTCGATCAGCCCCAGCATTTT
CASRGTGVDQPQHF
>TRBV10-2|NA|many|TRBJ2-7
TGCGCCAGCAGTGAGACAGGCGTGACCTACGAGCAGTACTTC
CASSETGVTYEQYF
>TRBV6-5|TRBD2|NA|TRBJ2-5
TGTGCCAGCAGTTACCCAGGCGGAGGGCGTTCCGGGAGGGAGACCCAGTACTTC
CASSYPGGGRSGRETQYF
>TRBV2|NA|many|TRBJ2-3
TGTGCCAGCAGTGAAATTCGTGGGGACTCAGCGCAGTATTTT
CASSEIRGDSAQYF
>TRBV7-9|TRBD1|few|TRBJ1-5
TGTGCCAGCAGCCGGGGACAGGCCGGGGTTCAGCCCCAGCATTTT
CASSRGQAGVQPQHF
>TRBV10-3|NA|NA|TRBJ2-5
TGTGCCATCAGTGATTGGGAGGAGCAAGAGACCCAGTACTTC
CAISDWEEQETQYF